What follows is one T cell receptor (beta chain) and its context. Its matching antigen is unknown. This sample is drawn from a study of OX40 agonist ivuxolimab in advanced cancers. Across the study: The patients got ivuxolimab, which is an agonistic anti-OX40 (CD134) antibody. Therapy given before enrollment (anti-PD-1, anti-PD-L1 or anti-CTLA-4) was allowed, and around 40% had some.

Germline lookup yields CDR1 SGHTA and CDR2 FQGNSA. The CDR3 is made up of 15 amino acids. Trimming removed 1 base at V and 1 base at J, with 5 bases between. Study-wide findings and caveats: Averaging showed that CD8+ T cells had more expanded clones than CD4+ did.

Produced via immunoSEQ multiplex PCR; TCRdb's table is partial and in-frame only. The sample has approximately 74,000 clones, around 90% seen once. The sequence was collected from an adult with an advanced solid tumor such as melanoma, head and neck, liver or kidney cancer. V and J are TRBV7-2 and TRBJ2-6; D unresolved. The sample here was CD4+ or CD8+ T cells sorted from blood, taken in a trial of the OX40 agonist ivuxolimab. CDR3 nucleotide sequence: TGTGCCAGCAGCTTAGAAGGTTCTGGGGCCAACGTCCTGACTTTC. This translates into CASSLEGSGANVLTF. The full variable domain, completed using reference TRBV7-2 and TRBJ2-6, is GAGVSQSPSNKVTEKGKDVELRCDPISGHTALYWYRQSLGQGLEFLIYFQGNSAPDKSGLPSDRFSAERTGGSVSTLTIQRTQQEDSAVYLCASSLEGSGANVLTFGAGSRLTVL.